This T cell receptor beta chain was sequenced for a study of T cell responses to AZD1222 COVID-19 vaccine. Whole-study context: Pooling covered second doses at about 4 or about 12 weeks.

Trimming removed 10 bases from V and 4 bases from J; junction bases left unmatched: 6. Germline assignment: CDR1 ENHRY and CDR2 SYGVKD. This CDR3 is built from 12 residues. General observations from the study: Baseline testing showed seropositivity in only five or six AZD1222 recipients. CD4 TCRs associated with vaccination spanned spike, dominating at 160-218 and 743-854.

As regards this clone: Antigen specificity is unknown. Distinct nucleotide sequences in the sample also encode this CDR3.

Produced via immunoSEQ multiplex PCR; TCRdb's table is partial and in-frame only. This sample carries around 110,000 clones, more than 65% of them seen once, and the ten largest clones take around a tenth. The sample consisted of peripheral blood, taken on day 0 of AZD1222 vaccination. The clonotype was recovered from an adult in good health. This sequence joins TRBV10-3 and TRBJ2-7; 8 nucleotides line up with TRBD1. Here the CDR3 reads CATRQGPYEQYF. The CDR3 region has the DNA TGTGCCACCCGACAGGGGCCATACGAGCAGTACTTC.